There are many counts of the clone carrying this TCR beta chain. Its antigen remains unknown. This entry is derived from a study of regulatory T cells in long-lasting Graves disease. Findings and limits, study-wide: Persistent disease was characterized by preferential usage of TRBV28, TRBJ1-2 and TRBJ2-5.

Time point meaning: newly diagnosed GD, antithyroid drugs for less than 3 months. PBMC RNA served as the TCR library source. Arm-PCR of CDR3 regions and iRepertoire HTBI primers were the basis on which TCR beta libraries were built. Using its own MiXCR run on the multiplex PCR reads, TCRdb lists one record per CDR3 protein. Of approximately 400,000 distinct CDR3 sequences in the sample, 15% were seen once. CDR1 is GTSNPN, CDR2 SVGIG, per germline (reference sequence). Deletions cut 4 bases from V and 5 bases from J, with 12 bases between. This CDR3 has 12 residues. The same sample was also used in a study of T cells in Graves' hyperthyroidism and ophthalmopathy. That publication notes: Carried out on the TCR CDR3, a first-round RT-PCR used the HTBI primer set.

This specimen consisted of peripheral blood mononuclear cells (PBMCs), obtained at new diagnosis, from a patient treated with antithyroid drugs. This TCR was sampled from a woman aged 25 to 45 with Graves disease. The genes are TRBV30 and TRBJ2-7; the D is unclear. CDR3 sequence: CAWMTLANEQYF. Here the CDR3 DNA reads TGTGCCTGGATGACTCTGGCCAACGAGCAGTACTTC.